Included here is one TCR beta chain sequence, with context. Its antigen specificity is not known. No clone much larger than this one lies a single base away; base qualities are absent. The source of the sample is a study of cytomegalovirus exposure and HLA in healthy donors (dated by TCRdb to about 2017). Describing the broader study: According to a later analysis, one platform produced both the roughly 130 validation repertoires and the 550 to 800 repertoires of the first cohort. The study aimed to test whether cataloging public T cell receptors could reveal signatures of past pathogen exposure. In addition to the first cohort of around 670 subjects, a separate validation cohort of about 120 different subjects was used. The study combined high-throughput TCR immunosequencing, statistical association of individual TCRs with disease status, and machine learning to predict cytomegalovirus infection status.

General findings and caveats noted by the study authors: While some public TCRs were present in many individuals, most TCR sequences turned up only very rarely across donors. The study gave a list of some 150 TCR beta chains associated with cytomegalovirus. In vitro tests confirmed that a few of the cytomegalovirus-associated TCR beta chains recognize cytomegalovirus antigens. Cytomegalovirus status was reported to be diagnosed by the classifier with high specificity and sensitivity in both the original and validation cohorts. Of the cluster scores, around 95% were above 0 in a later analysis, which found that TCRs clustered in the first cohort also tended to co-occur in the roughly 130 validation repertoires. A later analysis lacked HLA typing for the validation cohort, so it scored co-occurrence in that cohort across all 110 or so repertoires. It was suggested by the authors that the approach could potentially be generalized to other disease states and immunological phenotypes.

The CDR3 starts with the cysteine, ends with the phenylalanine, and has 16 residues. CDR3 DNA is the only sequence kept; it has 48 bases, read in frame from the first base. V loses 3 bases, J loses 0 bases, and the germline ends lie 12 bases apart. Based on the germline V gene, the CDR1 and CDR2 sequences are MGHRA and YSYEKL. The protocol used for the library was the immunoSEQ multiplex PCR assay. Per the source publication's procedure: A statistical classification framework was developed to diagnose cytomegalovirus status using the catalog of TCR beta chain sequences. The table was pulled from immuneACCESS by TCRdb, which kept in-frame rearrangements only. Such tables lose some clones; where checked, under half of the loss comes from unresolved V genes, and the rest has no known cause. The D gene and trimming were derived from the DNA, and the V and J assignments and clone size from that table. Present in this sample are about 63,000 clones, 70% to 90% of which were seen just once. The top ten constitute 0.95% to 1.5% of the sample.

Separate from the approximately 670-subject first cohort, the validation cohort of 95 to 150 subjects was the group to which the donors belonged. The V gene is TRBV4-1 and the J gene is TRBJ2-1; the D gene assignment is ambiguous. The sample taken for sequencing was PBMCs. This receptor was identified in a woman younger than 30 in good health and CMV-seronegative. The DNA reads as follows: TGCGCCAGCAGCCAGAAAGGAGAGGTCTCCTACAATGAGCAGTTCTTC. Translated, this gives CASSQKGEVSYNEQFF.